The clone carrying this T cell receptor (beta chain) was seen many times. No patient received treatment before thyroid surgery. The germline CDR1 and CDR2 sequences are SQVTM and ANQGSEA. The V gene lost 0 bases and the J gene lost 4 bases, with 15 bases spanning the gap. The CDR3 consists of 15 residues. This sample is part of a study of metastatic and nonmetastatic thyroid tumors. Study summary: Blood and tumor or nodule tissue repertoires from malignant and benign thyroid patients were compared.

From the PCR reads, TCRdb re-called clones with MiXCR. Counted here are about 27,000 clones, 16% occurring once; the ten biggest clones make up under 7.5%. The sample was blood. The clonotype originates from a male donor with papillary thyroid cancer or a benign thyroid nodule (not recorded which). Some clones in this sample may be carry-over from other donors' samples. The chain employs TRBV29-1 and TRBJ2-5, with a possible D match to TRBD1 (7 bases). CDR3 nucleotide sequence: TGCAGCGTTGAAGAGCAGGGGGGAATGGGAGAGACCCAGTACTTC. Translation gives CSVEEQGGMGETQYF.